This paragraph covers one T cell receptor (beta chain) sequence. The data originate from a study of blood T cell repertoires in COVID-19. The protocol was immunoSEQ multiplex PCR, while the TCRdb copy is restricted to in-frame clones and leaves out a portion. The profile covers about 100,000 clones, with 90% appearing a single time and 5% to 6% taken by the ten largest. Germline lookup yields CDR1 LNHDA and CDR2 SQIVND (reference sequence). Trimming took 6 bases from V and 4 from J, leaving 16 bases between them. This CDR3 comprises 15 residues. This sequence originates from a man in his fifties or sixties with acute or convalescent COVID-19. V usage is TRBV19 and J usage is TRBJ1-5, with D perhaps matching TRBD1 (6 bases). Sequences were obtained from peripheral blood. CDR3 sequence (DNA): TGTGCCAGTAGCAGTAAACCAGGGGTGAATCAGCCCCAGCATTTT. Translated, it gives CASSSKPGVNQPQHF.